These 14 T cell receptor beta chains came from one sample sequenced in a study of cytomegalovirus exposure and HLA in healthy donors. The PCR ran on 60 Vbeta and 13 Jbeta primers. The table came from immunoSEQ multiplex PCR; TCRdb's copy has only in-frame clones and leaves some out. The sample contains about 36,000 clones, roughly three quarters of which appear only once. The sample comprised PBMCs. All receptors come from a young man in good health and CMV-seronegative.

This rearrangement joins TRBV27 to TRBJ2-7, with a possible D match to TRBD2 (6 bases). CDR3 length: 13 residues. CDR1 and CDR2 (germline): MNHEY, SMNVEV (reference sequence). V was shortened by 6 bases and J by 2 bases, with 11 bases between the two germline ends. CDR3 residues: CASSPSVTYEQYF. The DNA for the CDR3 is TGTGCCAGCAGCCCTAGCGTTACCTACGAGCAGTACTTC.

This chain connects TRBV28 to TRBJ1-4, with 7 bases matching TRBD1. CDR3 length: 12 residues. The V segment lost 8 bases and the J segment 7 bases; nucleotides outside the gene matches: 4. The germline V gene encodes CDR1 MDHEN and CDR2 SYDVKM. As DNA, the CDR3 is TGTGCCAGCTTTACAGGGGTTGAAAAACTGTTTTTT. Translating gives CASFTGVEKLFF. Supplemented by reference TRBV28 and TRBJ1-4, the full variable domain reads DVKVTQSSRYLVKRTGEKVFLECVQDMDHENMFWYRQDPGLGLRLIYFSYDVKMKEKGDIPEGYSVSREKKERFSLILESASTNQTSMYLCASFTGVEKLFFGSGTQLSVL.

The chain employs TRBV6-1 and TRBJ1-5, with a weak D call TRBD1 (5 bases). Trimming removed 4 bases at V and 3 bases at J, with 7 bases between. CDR3 length: 13 amino acids. From germline, CDR1 is MNHNS and CDR2 SASEGT. The CDR3 is CASSGQINQPQHF. Here the CDR3 DNA reads TGTGCCAGCAGTGGACAGATCAATCAGCCCCAGCATTTT.

This chain links TRBV4-3 with TRBJ2-5; D may be TRBD1 (5 bases). The germline V and J ends were trimmed by 1 base and 1 base, with 10 bases remaining between them. Germline-derived CDR1 and CDR2 are LGHNA and YSLEER. The CDR3 is made up of 15 amino acids. The CDR3 loop reads CASSQVGQGQETQYF. In DNA, the CDR3 is TGCGCCAGCAGCCAAGTCGGCCAGGGCCAAGAGACCCAGTACTTC.

The chain has TRBV5-1 and TRBJ2-7, with 12 bases identical to TRBD2. The CDR3 has 15 amino acids. Germline-derived CDR1 and CDR2 are SGHRS and YFSETQ. J lost 4 bases, V lost 4 bases, and 6 bases had no gene match. CDR3 in DNA: TGCGCCAGCAGCCAACTAGCGGGGGGTAGGTACGAGCAGTACTTC. Its protein is CASSQLAGGRYEQYF. Variable domain in full (rest from reference TRBV5-1 and TRBJ2-7): KAGVTQTPRYLIKTRGQQVTLSCSPISGHRSVSWYQQTPGQGLQFLFEYFSETQRNKGNFPGRFSGRQFSNSRSEMNVSTLELGDSALYLCASSQLAGGRYEQYFGPGTRLTVT.

The gene calls are TRBV6-5 and TRBJ2-5; 7 bases are shared with TRBD2. Germline V gene sequence: CDR1 MNHEY, CDR2 SVGAGI. The CDR3 consists of 14 residues. The V gene end was trimmed by 1 base and the J gene end by 5 bases; junction bases not matched to a gene: 4. CDR3 sequence: CASSYWGGSETQYF. For the CDR3, the DNA is TGTGCCAGCAGTTACTGGGGGGGGTCGGAGACCCAGTACTTC.

The CDR3, as DNA: TGCAGCGTTATGAGGGGGAACACCATATATTTT. As protein: CSVMRGNTIYF. The chain uses TRBV29-1 and TRBJ1-3, with TRBD1 as a possible D gene (6 bases). Per germline, CDR1 SQVTM and CDR2 ANQGSEA. The CDR3 is 11 amino acids. The germline V and J ends were trimmed by 5 bases and 7 bases, with 9 bases remaining between them.

V is TRBV7-2 and J is TRBJ1-1; D unclear. This CDR3 has 13 residues. The germline CDR1 and CDR2 sequences are SGHTA and FQGNSA. Trimming took 3 bases from V and 1 from J, leaving 6 bases between them. The CDR3: CASSLHRNTEAFF. The CDR3, as DNA: TGTGCCAGCAGCTTGCACAGGAACACTGAAGCTTTCTTT. Together with reference TRBV7-2 and TRBJ1-1, the CDR3 gives the full variable domain: GAGVSQSPSNKVTEKGKDVELRCDPISGHTALYWYRQSLGQGLEFLIYFQGNSAPDKSGLPSDRFSAERTGGSVSTLTIQRTQQEDSAVYLCASSLHRNTEAFFGQGTRLTVV.

The V call is TRBV4-1, the J call TRBJ2-7; D might be TRBD1 (6 bases). The ends were cut back, 1 base at V and 3 bases at J, with 13 bases in the middle. Germline CDR1 and CDR2: MGHRA and YSYEKL. This CDR3 comprises 15 residues. As DNA, the CDR3 is TGCGCCAGCAGCCAAGGGGGGCACCGGGGCTACGAGCAGTACTTC. Amino acid sequence: CASSQGGHRGYEQYF.

The chain carries TRBV5-1 and TRBJ2-3, with 10 positions matching TRBD2. From germline, CDR1 is SGHRS and CDR2 YFSETQ. The CDR3 loop spans 15 amino acids. The ends lost 7 bases at V and 1 base at J; junction bases unmatched: 6. The CDR3 protein is CASARGTSGTDTQYF. The CDR3, as DNA: TGCGCCAGCGCCCGAGGGACTAGCGGCACAGATACGCAGTATTTT.

V is TRBV6-1 and J is TRBJ2-1, with 9 bases lining up with TRBD1. Germline assignment: CDR1 MNHNS and CDR2 SASEGT. This CDR3 is 16 amino acids long. V lost 3 bases to trimming and J lost 8 bases; unmatched junction nucleotides: 11. CDR3 amino acids: CASSDPGTGLGDEQFF. The CDR3 DNA sequence: TGTGCCAGCAGTGACCCCGGGACAGGGTTGGGCGATGAGCAGTTCTTC.

The CDR3 sequence: CASSSWTGSAGDYGYTF. Written as DNA, the CDR3 is TGTGCCAGCAGCTCTTGGACAGGTTCCGCAGGAGACTATGGCTACACCTTC. V and J are TRBV5-4 and TRBJ1-2, with 7 bases matching TRBD1. The CDR3 loop spans 17 amino acids. The germline gives CDR1 SGHNT, CDR2 YYREEE (reference sequence). The V and J ends lost 3 bases and 3 bases, in that order; junction bases with no gene match: 14.

In the case of this clone: The DNA is omitted, as the CDR3 cannot be located on it reliably, and the CDR3 follows TCRdb's listing. This chain's CDR3 is CASSTSVGTGNGYTF. The V call is TRBV28, the J call TRBJ1-2; the table assigns TRBD1, which was not confirmed against the DNA. Germline V gene sequence: CDR1 MDHEN, CDR2 SYDVKM. The CDR3 totals 15 residues, both ends included.

The genes are TRBV6-6 and TRBJ2-6, with 7 bases matching TRBD1. Germline lookup yields CDR1 MNHNY and CDR2 SVGAGI (reference sequence). This CDR3 has 16 amino acids. Losses at the gene ends were 7 bases for V and 4 bases for J; bases not matched to a gene: 10. CDR3 DNA: TGTGCCAGCACCTTTCTTACAGGGGACGGGGCCAACGTCCTGACTTTC. This encodes CASTFLTGDGANVLTF.